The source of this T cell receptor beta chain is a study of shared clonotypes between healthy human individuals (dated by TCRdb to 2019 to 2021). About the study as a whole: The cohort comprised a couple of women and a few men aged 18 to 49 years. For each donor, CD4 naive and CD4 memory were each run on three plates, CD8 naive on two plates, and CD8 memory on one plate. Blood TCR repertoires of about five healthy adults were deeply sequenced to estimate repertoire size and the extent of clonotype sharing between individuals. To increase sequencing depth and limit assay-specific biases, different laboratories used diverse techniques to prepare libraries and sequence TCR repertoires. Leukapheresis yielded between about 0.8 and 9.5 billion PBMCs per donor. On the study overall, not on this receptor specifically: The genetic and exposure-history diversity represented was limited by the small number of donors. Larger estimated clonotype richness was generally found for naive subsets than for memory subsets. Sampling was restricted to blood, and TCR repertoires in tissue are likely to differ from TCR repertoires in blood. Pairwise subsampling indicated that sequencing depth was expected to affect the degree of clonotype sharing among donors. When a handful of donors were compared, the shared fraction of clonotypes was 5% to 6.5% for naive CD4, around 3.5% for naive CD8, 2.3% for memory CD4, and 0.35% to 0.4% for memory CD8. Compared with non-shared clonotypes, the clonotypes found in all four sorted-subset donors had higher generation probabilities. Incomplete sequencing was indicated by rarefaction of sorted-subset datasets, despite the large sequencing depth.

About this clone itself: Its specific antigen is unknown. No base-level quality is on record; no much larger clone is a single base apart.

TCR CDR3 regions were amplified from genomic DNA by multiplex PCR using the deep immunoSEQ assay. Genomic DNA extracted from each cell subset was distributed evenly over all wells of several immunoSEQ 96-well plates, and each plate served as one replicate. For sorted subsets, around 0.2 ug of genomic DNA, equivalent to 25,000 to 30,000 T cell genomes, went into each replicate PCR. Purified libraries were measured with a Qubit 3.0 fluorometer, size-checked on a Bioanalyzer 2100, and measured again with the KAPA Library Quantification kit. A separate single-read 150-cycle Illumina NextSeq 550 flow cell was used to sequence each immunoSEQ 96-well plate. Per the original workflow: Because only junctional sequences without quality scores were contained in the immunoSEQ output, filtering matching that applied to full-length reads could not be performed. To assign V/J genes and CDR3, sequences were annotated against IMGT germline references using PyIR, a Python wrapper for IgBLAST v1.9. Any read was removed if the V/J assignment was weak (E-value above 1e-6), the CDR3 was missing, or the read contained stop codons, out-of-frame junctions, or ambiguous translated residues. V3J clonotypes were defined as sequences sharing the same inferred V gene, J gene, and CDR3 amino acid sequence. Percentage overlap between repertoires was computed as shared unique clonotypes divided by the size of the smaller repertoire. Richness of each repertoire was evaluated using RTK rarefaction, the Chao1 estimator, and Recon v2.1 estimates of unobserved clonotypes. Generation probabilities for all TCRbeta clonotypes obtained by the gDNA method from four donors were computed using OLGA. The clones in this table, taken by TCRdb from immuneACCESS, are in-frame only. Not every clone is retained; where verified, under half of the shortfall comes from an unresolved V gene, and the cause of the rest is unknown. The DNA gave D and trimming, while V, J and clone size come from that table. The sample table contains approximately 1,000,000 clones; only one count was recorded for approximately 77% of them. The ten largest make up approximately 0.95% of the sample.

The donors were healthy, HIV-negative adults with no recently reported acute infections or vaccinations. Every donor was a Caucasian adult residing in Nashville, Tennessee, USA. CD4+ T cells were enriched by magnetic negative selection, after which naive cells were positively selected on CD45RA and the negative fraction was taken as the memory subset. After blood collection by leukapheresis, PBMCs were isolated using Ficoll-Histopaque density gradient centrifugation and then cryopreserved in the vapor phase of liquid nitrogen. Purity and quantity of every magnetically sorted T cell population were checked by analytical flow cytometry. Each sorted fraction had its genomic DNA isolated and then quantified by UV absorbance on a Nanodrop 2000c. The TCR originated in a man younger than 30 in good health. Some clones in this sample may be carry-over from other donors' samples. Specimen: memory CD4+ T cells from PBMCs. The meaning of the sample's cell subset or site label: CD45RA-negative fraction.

This receptor carries the CDR3 CASSPGLAVNEQFF. The bases are TGTGCCAGCAGCCCAGGACTAGCGGTGAATGAGCAGTTCTTC. The rearranged segments are TRBV11-2 and TRBJ2-1, and TRBD2 matches 10 of the central bases. Trimmed from V: 5 bases; trimmed from J: 7 bases; junction bases lacking a gene match: 5. The CDR1 and CDR2 encoded by the germline V gene are SGHAT and FQNNGV. The CDR3 runs 14 residues from the cysteine to the phenylalanine. Of all the DNA, just the CDR3 is kept, 42 bases in frame from base 1.